This TCR beta chain was documented in a study of cytomegalovirus exposure and HLA in healthy donors. Study findings and constraints: A further, later analysis showed that HLA-associated TCR beta chains (compared with equally common others) were more clonally expanded. Later analysis identified around 15,000 TCR beta sequences associated with HLA alleles, using a false discovery rate threshold of 0.05.

The CDR3 consists of 14 residues. Germline CDR1 reads SGHRS; CDR2 reads YFSETQ. V gave up 2 bases and J gave up 5 bases, with 14 bases separating them. Comments on this clone: What it binds is unknown.

Primers for the PCR totalled 60 Vbeta and 13 Jbeta. The method was immunoSEQ multiplex PCR; TCRdb's version includes in-frame clones alone and lacks a portion of them. Of approximately 170,000 clones in the sample, 68% were seen once. While unrecorded immune exposures were likely, the donors were nominally healthy when sampled. This clonotype originated in a man between 45 and 60 years old in good health and CMV-seronegative. The sample consisted of PBMCs. The chain employs TRBV5-1 and TRBJ2-7; possibly TRBD1 for D (7 bases). DNA for the CDR3: TGCGCCAGCAGCTTTGGAGGGGGCCCGGACGAGCAGTACTTC. This sequence encodes CASSFGGGPDEQYF.